The present T cell receptor (beta chain) was sequenced within a study of technical replicates of blood from a handful of donors. Clones were read by immunoSEQ multiplex PCR, and TCRdb kept only the in-frame ones, dropping some. Here the sample spans 79,000 or so clones, about 92% being singletons. Material for sequencing was T cells isolated from PBMCs. The receptor comes from a human donor in good health.

The CDR3 DNA is TGTGCCAGCAGCTTAGAAGCAGGAATTTTGTATGGCTACACCTTC. Amino acid sequence: CASSLEAGILYGYTF. V gene TRBV7-9 combines with J gene TRBJ1-2; D gene uncertain. The germline V gene has CDR1 SEHNR and CDR2 FQNEAQ (reference sequence). The length of the CDR3 is 15 residues. Trimming removed 1 base from V and 5 bases from J, with 14 bases in between. The full variable domain, its missing parts supplied by reference TRBV7-9 and TRBJ1-2, is DTGVSQNPRHKITKRGQNVTFRCDPISEHNRLYWYRQTLGQGPEFLTYFQNEAQLEKSRLLSDRFSAERPKGSFSTLEIQRTEQGDSAMYLCASSLEAGILYGYTFGSGTRLTVV.